Below, one T cell receptor beta chain is given with its context. Antigen unknown. This sample was taken from a study of identical twins. General study points: A lower insertion count was a feature of abundant cord blood beta clonotypes, with no such feature in memory repertoires. Partly confounded zero-insertion analyses could result from invariant MAIT and iNKT cells.

All donors comprised healthy Caucasians. The germline gives CDR1 SGHRS, CDR2 YFSETQ. Trimming pared 0 bases from V and 7 bases from J, leaving 13 bases between. The CDR3 totals 14 residues. Using its own MiXCR run on the 5' RACE reads, TCRdb lists one record per CDR3 protein. The repertoire holds 1.5 million to 2 million distinct CDR3 sequences, with less than 40% as singletons. V and J are TRBV5-1 and TRBJ1-2, with D tentatively TRBD1 (6 bases). This clonotype was sampled from a newborn girl in good health. The sequenced material came from cord blood. CDR3 sequence: CASSLAAGAGGYTF. DNA for the CDR3: TGCGCCAGCAGCTTGGCCGCAGGGGCAGGTGGCTACACCTTC.